This T cell receptor (beta chain) was sequenced in a study of cytomegalovirus exposure and HLA in healthy donors. Study results and caveats: Some segments of the V type, notably TRBV6-2 and TRBV6-3, were excluded as indistinguishable. TCR beta sequences reportedly predicted most subjects' HLA-A and HLA-B alleles accurately. An analysis done earlier found most TCR beta V segments productive about 87% or about 30% of the time.

This clone was counted between two and nine times. Its specificity is not known. 60 Vbeta and 13 Jbeta primers were used in PCR. Measured with immunoSEQ multiplex PCR; TCRdb has only the in-frame clones, and not every one. The sample shows fewer than 100,000 clones, about 80% of them seen only once. The germline V gene has CDR1 SGHRS and CDR2 YFSETQ. CDR3 length: 14 amino acids. Trimming took off 4 bases at V and 1 base at J, with 10 bases between the two ends. The J gene is TRBJ2-3, the V gene TRBV5-1; D is perhaps TRBD2 (6 bases). The receptor was derived from a man aged 35 to 55 in good health and CMV-seronegative. The material sequenced was PBMCs. CDR3 bases: TGCGCCAGCAGCCATTCTAGCGGCACAGATACGCAGTATTTT. Protein sequence: CASSHSSGTDTQYF. Combining the CDR3 with reference TRBV5-1 and TRBJ2-3 gives the whole variable domain KAGVTQTPRYLIKTRGQQVTLSCSPISGHRSVSWYQQTPGQGLQFLFEYFSETQRNKGNFPGRFSGRQFSNSRSEMNVSTLELGDSALYLCASSHSSGTDTQYFGPGTRLTVL.